A single sample is the source of the 21 T cell receptor beta chains below, sequenced in a study of CD8+ T cells in alopecia areata. RNA extraction and reverse transcription yielded cDNA as sequencing template. The method was immunoSEQ multiplex PCR; TCRdb's version includes in-frame clones alone and lacks a portion of them. The repertoire includes about 210,000 clones, roughly 64% of them detected once, and roughly 4.2% sits in the top ten. As for treatment: oral pan-JAK inhibitor, 5-10 mg twice daily. Specimen: CD4+ T cells sorted from blood, collected at week 4, from a patient treated with tofacitinib. These receptors came from a human donor with alopecia areata.

This chain's CDR3 is CASSLGATQYF. The CDR3, as DNA: TGTGCCAGCAGCTTGGGGGCGACCCAGTACTTC. The V gene is TRBV7-2, the J gene TRBJ2-5; D might be TRBD1 (6 bases). V was cut by 3 bases and J by 7 bases, with 6 bases left in between. The CDR3 totals 11 residues. Germline lookup yields CDR1 SGHTA and CDR2 FQGNSA.

This clone appeared a few times. V gene TRBV29-1 combines with J gene TRBJ2-7; 10 bases are a match to TRBD1. After removal of 7 bases from V and 3 bases from J, the junction contained 15 bases not matched to a gene. The CDR3 runs to 16 residues. Germline V gene data show CDR1 as SQVTM and CDR2 as ANQGSEA. CDR3 loop: CSATTGGLTLGYEQYF. DNA for the CDR3: TGCAGCGCTACGACAGGGGGCTTAACTCTAGGCTACGAGCAGTACTTC.

The chain joins TRBV7-9 to TRBJ2-7; D possibly corresponds to TRBD2 (7 bases). Trimming stripped 5 bases from V and 7 bases from J, with 18 bases between. Germline V CDR1 and CDR2: SEHNR, FQNEAQ (reference sequence). The CDR3 has 14 residues. The CDR3 loop is CASSPGRGQGEQYF. In DNA form, the CDR3 reads TGTGCCAGCAGCCCAGGGAGGGGCCAGGGGGAGCAGTACTTC.

V and J are TRBV2 and TRBJ2-4; D possibly corresponds to TRBD1 (6 bases). Between the trimmed V and J ends, which lost 1 base and 1 base, there was a span of 11 bases. Germline V gene data show CDR1 as SNHLY and CDR2 as FYNNEI. The CDR3 runs to 16 residues. The CDR3 DNA follows: TGTGCCAGCAGTGAAGAGGGGGTCTTCGCCAAAAACATTCAGTACTTC. It specifies CASSEEGVFAKNIQYF.

The V call is TRBV5-1, the J call TRBJ1-5; D not certain. The CDR3 is 14 residues long. The V and J ends lost 4 bases and 0 bases respectively, with 8 bases between them. The V gene's germline CDR1 is SGHRS and CDR2 YFSETQ. CDR3 amino acids: CASSVGGSNQPQHF. The CDR3 DNA sequence: TGCGCCAGCAGCGTCGGTGGTAGCAATCAGCCCCAGCATTTT.

This chain joins TRBV7-8 and TRBJ2-1, with D perhaps TRBD1 (5 bases). The CDR3 loop spans 19 amino acids. Per the germline V gene, CDR1 is SGHVS and CDR2 is FQNEAQ. V was pared by 7 bases and J by 0 bases, with 25 bases between. The DNA for the CDR3 is TGTGCCAGCACCCATTCCCGCCAAGGGGCAAGGAGCTCCTACAATGAGCAGTTCTTC. Translated: CASTHSRQGARSSYNEQFF.

This clone occurred once. The chain combines TRBV15 with TRBJ1-5; 11 bases line up with TRBD1. Germline CDR1 is LNHNV and CDR2 is YYDKDF (reference sequence). The CDR3 has 15 residues. After removal of 4 bases from V and 7 bases from J, the junction contained 6 bases not matched to a gene. CDR3 protein: CATSTWDRGRQPQHF. The DNA for the CDR3 is TGTGCCACCAGCACCTGGGACAGGGGGAGGCAGCCCCAGCATTTT.

The rearrangement links TRBV10-3 to TRBJ2-5; 7 positions match TRBD2. This CDR3 is built from 13 residues. Looked up from germline, CDR1 is ENHRY and CDR2 is SYGVKD. The J segment lost 4 bases and the V segment lost 4 bases, leaving 3 bases of the junction unmatched. The CDR3 nucleotides are TGTGCCATCAGTGTAGAGCGGGGAGAGACCCAGTACTTC. It specifies CAISVERGETQYF.

This clone came up a few times. V usage is TRBV6-1 and J usage is TRBJ1-2, with TRBD1 matching 7 bases. CDR1 is MNHNS and CDR2 is SASEGT in the germline V gene. V dropped 9 bases and J dropped 0; count of bases not matched to a gene: 10. This CDR3 spans 15 amino acids. CDR3 in DNA: TGTGCCAGTAGGGAGGGGGCCGGCCCTAACTATGGCTACACCTTC. This gives the protein CASREGAGPNYGYTF.

This clone has a single count. The CDR3 is CASSGTGWGTDTQYF. CDR3 nucleotide sequence: TGTGCCAGCAGTGGGACGGGGTGGGGCACAGATACGCAGTATTTT. J is TRBJ2-3 and V is TRBV27, with D possibly called TRBD1 or TRBD2 (5 bases each). The CDR3 has 15 amino acids. Trimming removed 5 bases from V and 1 base from J, with 13 bases in between. CDR1 is MNHEY, CDR2 SMNVEV, per germline (reference sequence).

The rearrangement links TRBV6-5 to TRBJ2-1, with 7 bases that match TRBD1. The CDR3 covers 15 residues. The ends lost 3 bases at V and 3 bases at J; junction bases unmatched: 5. The V gene's germline CDR1 is MNHEY and CDR2 SVGAGI. The CDR3: CASSYQPGGYNEQFF. For the CDR3, the DNA is TGTGCCAGCAGTTATCAACCAGGGGGCTACAATGAGCAGTTCTTC.

The V gene is TRBV5-1, the J gene TRBJ2-1; TRBD1 might be the D (5 bases). With 5 bases removed from V and 6 bases from J, the gap between germline ends came to 18 bases. Per the germline V gene, CDR1 is SGHRS and CDR2 is YFSETQ. The CDR3 length is 15 residues. The CDR3 DNA reads TGCGCCAGCAGTCCTCGCAGGGCTCACGGCAATGAGCAGTTCTTC. Translating it yields CASSPRRAHGNEQFF.

The chain uses TRBV4-2 and TRBJ1-1; D gene uncertain. In germline, CDR1 is LGHNA, CDR2 YNFKEQ. The CDR3 runs 13 residues. Trimming stripped 1 base from V and 11 bases from J, with 14 bases between. In DNA, the CDR3 is TGTGCCAGCAGCCAAGTGTCCTCCTACTCCGCTTTCTTT. As protein: CASSQVSSYSAFF.

This sequence joins TRBV6-1 and TRBJ1-2, with D unclear. This CDR3 region has 13 residues. V lost 2 bases to trimming and J lost 7 bases, with 11 bases between them. From germline, CDR1 is MNHNS and CDR2 SASEGT. CDR3 bases: TGTGCCAGCAGTGAAAAGAGGTGGGGTGGCTACACCTTC. This translates into CASSEKRWGGYTF.

A few counts support this clone. V and J are TRBV30 and TRBJ2-6; D may be TRBD2 (5 bases). Germline V gene sequence: CDR1 GTSNPN, CDR2 SVGIG (reference sequence). The CDR3 runs to 15 residues. V was cut by 5 bases and J by 0 bases, with 11 bases left in between. Here the CDR3 DNA reads TGTGCCTGGGACGGGAAGGGCTCTGGGGCCAACGTCCTGACTTTC. This encodes CAWDGKGSGANVLTF.

This clone showed up just a few times. This sequence joins TRBV7-9 and TRBJ1-4; no clear D gene. The CDR3 spans 13 residues. The V gene lost 5 bases and the J gene lost 8 bases, with 12 bases spanning the gap. In germline, CDR1 is SEHNR, CDR2 FQNEAQ (reference sequence). CDR3 residues: CASSHPPNEKLFF. The CDR3 DNA reads as TGTGCCAGCAGCCACCCACCCAACGAAAAACTGTTTTTT.

The chain is built from TRBV23-1 and TRBJ2-5; 9 nucleotides align to TRBD2. TRBV23-1 is given ORF status, its function remaining uncertain. With V trimmed by 0 bases and J by 0 bases, 5 bases remained unmatched. The CDR3 consists of 17 residues. Here the CDR3 reads CASSQSSLAGYQETQYF. For the CDR3, the DNA is TGCGCCAGCAGTCAATCGAGCCTAGCGGGGTACCAAGAGACCCAGTACTTC.

This clone was seen a handful of times. This chain connects TRBV9 to TRBJ2-1; possibly TRBD1 or TRBD2 for D (5 bases each). Per the germline V gene, CDR1 is SGDLS and CDR2 is YYNGEE. The ends were cut back, 3 bases at V and 0 bases at J, with 10 bases in the middle. This CDR3 comprises 15 residues. The CDR3 reads CASSAGPGSYNEQFF. CDR3 nucleotides: TGTGCCAGCAGCGCGGGACCGGGCTCCTACAATGAGCAGTTCTTC. Combining the CDR3 with reference TRBV9 and TRBJ2-1 gives the whole variable domain DSGVTQTPKHLITATGQRVTLRCSPRSGDLSVYWYQQSLDQGLQFLIQYYNGEERAKGNILERFSAQQFPDLHSELNLSSLELGDSALYFCASSAGPGSYNEQFFGPGTRLTVL.

This clone was seen a few times. The chain has TRBV7-2 and TRBJ1-4; the D gene is possibly TRBD1 (5 bases). This CDR3 has 15 amino acids. V was pared by 5 bases and J by 0 bases, with 10 bases between. Germline loops: CDR1 SGHTA, CDR2 FQGNSA. The CDR3 loop reads CASSPGPATNEKLFF. CDR3 DNA sequence: TGTGCCAGCAGCCCGGGACCCGCAACTAATGAAAAACTGTTTTTT.

The chain couples TRBV2 to TRBJ2-7; D may be TRBD1 (5 bases). The CDR3 spans 14 residues. Germline V lookup: CDR1 SNHLY, CDR2 FYNNEI. Between the trimmed V and J ends, which lost 4 bases and 3 bases, there was a span of 13 bases. CDR3 loop: CASSGGRGDYEQYF. The CDR3 region has the DNA TGTGCCAGCAGTGGGGGAAGGGGTGACTACGAGCAGTACTTC.

The chain employs TRBV5-4 and TRBJ1-2, with TRBD1 identical over 10 bases. The CDR3 loop spans 16 amino acids. V was pared by 4 bases and J by 2 bases, with 8 bases of the junction left unmatched. From germline, CDR1 is SGHNT and CDR2 YYREEE (reference sequence). The CDR3 region has the DNA TGTGCCAGCAGCCCGGACCTGGGACAGGGGAACTATGGCTACACCTTC. Amino acid sequence: CASSPDLGQGNYGYTF.